Below are 2 T cell receptor beta chains sequenced from a single sample in a study of T cell clonotyping in hematopoietic cell transplantation listed by TCRdb under 2021. The library was produced with the immunoSEQ multiplex PCR assay. This is the immuneACCESS table as TCRdb keeps it, with only in-frame sequences that have V and J called. A part of the clones is gone; compared with another copy, unresolved V genes explain less than half, and the rest is unexplained. For this sample there are more than 25,000 clones; less than 75% appear just once. About 5.9% of the sample rests with the top ten. The time point label here, explained by the study, means: recipient sample about 28 days before transplant, after cytoreduction. The source was peripheral blood mononuclear cells, collected before stem cell transplant. These receptors all come from a man aged 50 to 59 with myelodysplastic syndrome. Some clones in this sample may be carry-over from other donors' samples.

This rearrangement joins TRBV4-2 to TRBJ2-7; D might be TRBD1 (6 bases). CDR3 length equals 13 residues. The germline gives CDR1 LGHNA, CDR2 YNFKEQ. Trimming stripped 0 bases from V and 6 bases from J, with 9 bases between. The CDR3 DNA is TGTGCCAGCAGCCAAGACTTAGGGGGCGAGCAGTACTTC. Encoded protein: CASSQDLGGEQYF.

The chain joins TRBV4-1 to TRBJ1-2; 12 bases map to TRBD1. The length of the CDR3 is 16 residues. Germline V gives CDR1 MGHRA, CDR2 YSYEKL. V trimming: 4 bases; J trimming: 7 bases; junction bases outside the gene matches: 10. CDR3 sequence reads: CASSPLAGQGARGYTF. The CDR3 bases are TGCGCCAGCAGCCCTTTAGCGGGACAGGGGGCGCGTGGCTACACCTTC.